This T cell receptor (beta chain) derives from a study of shared clonotypes between healthy human individuals. None of the donors, who were healthy HIV-negative adults, had recently had acute infections or vaccinations. Caucasian adults living in Nashville, Tennessee, provided all samples. Original data processing: Quality scores were absent from the junction-only immunoSEQ sequences, so filtering differed. This table comes from immunoSEQ multiplex PCR, and its TCRdb copy is limited to in-frame clones, with some not included. V and J calls and clone size follow that table, whereas D and trimming were derived from the DNA. The table shows about a million clones, with approximately 80% occurring only once. Germline V lookup: CDR1 SGHRS, CDR2 YFSETQ. The CDR3 extends over 17 amino acids. With V trimmed by 0 bases and J by 11 bases, 19 bases remained unmatched.

The gene calls are TRBV5-1 and TRBJ1-1; 7 nucleotides agree with TRBD1. The sequence derives from a man younger than 30 in good health. Some clones in this sample may be carry-over from other donors' samples. The source material was memory CD4+ T cells from PBMCs. Documented subset: CD45RA-negative fraction. This chain's CDR3 is CASSLERTGVSYFEAFF. The CDR3 region has the DNA TGCGCCAGCAGCTTGGAGCGTACAGGGGTATCCTACTTTGAGGCTTTCTTT.